These 26 T cell receptor beta chains were all obtained from the same sample, sequenced in a study of beta chain features in type 1 diabetes. Every bit of the isolated RNA underwent reverse transcription, so sequencing read expressed TCRB transcripts. Produced via immunoSEQ multiplex PCR; TCRdb's table is partial and in-frame only. Of fewer than 900,000 clones in the sample, about 17% were seen once. Sequenced: naive CD4+ T cells from blood. Receptor source: a woman between 18 and 29 years old in good health.

Here the CDR3 DNA reads TGTGCCAGCGCCGGGACTCGGGAGGACGAGCAGTACTTC. It codes for CASAGTREDEQYF. The chain employs TRBV7-3 and TRBJ2-7, with TRBD2 matching over 7 bases. J lost 5 bases, V lost 8 bases, and 9 bases had no gene match. This CDR3 has 13 amino acids. From germline, CDR1 is SGHTA and CDR2 FQGTGA.

The CDR3 DNA follows: TGTGCCAGCGACTACCAGGGGAATCAGCCCCAGCATTTT. This translates into CASDYQGNQPQHF. V is TRBV28 and J is TRBJ1-5, with D possibly being TRBD1 (6 bases). The length of the CDR3 is 13 residues. V gave up 8 bases and J gave up 4 bases, with 12 bases separating them. Germline V lookup: CDR1 MDHEN, CDR2 SYDVKM. The whole variable domain, remainder taken from reference TRBV28 and TRBJ1-5, is DVKVTQSSRYLVKRTGEKVFLECVQDMDHENMFWYRQDPGLGLRLIYFSYDVKMKEKGDIPEGYSVSREKKERFSLILESASTNQTSMYLCASDYQGNQPQHFGDGTRLSIL.

The chain employs TRBV18 and TRBJ2-5; 10 positions match TRBD1. The length of the CDR3 is 15 residues. Germline lookup yields CDR1 KGHSH and CDR2 LQKENI. After removal of 3 bases from V and 2 bases from J, the junction contained 3 bases not matched to a gene. The CDR3 nucleotides are TGTGCCAGCTCACCTCGACAGGGGGCACAAGAGACCCAGTACTTC. Translated: CASSPRQGAQETQYF.

V is TRBV7-3 and J is TRBJ2-1; 11 nucleotides align to TRBD2. J was trimmed by 5 bases and V by 3 bases; bases with no gene match: 9. The germline V gene encodes CDR1 SGHTA and CDR2 FQGTGA. The CDR3 has 17 residues. DNA for the CDR3: TGTGCCAGCAGCTTTGCACCCGGGACTAGCGGTGACAATGAGCAGTTCTTC. This encodes CASSFAPGTSGDNEQFF.

This clone occurred a few times. The V gene is TRBV15, the J gene TRBJ2-7; possible D gene TRBD2, 6 bases. The CDR3 covers 14 residues. Germline CDR1 LNHNV, CDR2 YYDKDF (reference sequence). V was shortened by 5 bases and J by 7 bases, with 18 bases between the two germline ends. The CDR3 region has the DNA TGTGCCACCAGCGGACTACCTAGGGGTGCTGAGCAGTACTTC. Protein: CATSGLPRGAEQYF.

The chain employs TRBV9 and TRBJ2-1; a weak D match, TRBD2 (5 bases). With 0 bases removed from V and 3 bases from J, the gap between germline ends came to 13 bases. CDR1 and CDR2 (germline): SGDLS, YYNGEE. The CDR3 has 16 amino acids. CDR3 residues: CASSVVPMDFYNEQFF. The CDR3 DNA is TGTGCCAGCAGCGTAGTTCCAATGGACTTCTACAATGAGCAGTTCTTC.

The chain uses TRBV6-6 and TRBJ1-1; D unclear. This CDR3 has 14 residues. Germline lookup yields CDR1 MNHNY and CDR2 SVGAGI (reference sequence). V shed 6 bases and J shed 0 bases, with 11 bases lying between them. The CDR3 region is CASSFEDMNTEAFF. The CDR3 DNA reads as TGTGCCAGCAGCTTCGAAGATATGAACACTGAAGCTTTCTTT.

The chain has TRBV29-1 and TRBJ1-2, with a tentative D call TRBD1 (6 bases). The CDR3 sequence is 12 residues long. V lost 7 bases to trimming and J lost 4 bases, with 13 bases between them. The germline V gene has CDR1 SQVTM and CDR2 ANQGSEA. The CDR3 is CSAGGASYGYTF. The CDR3 coding sequence is TGCAGCGCCGGGGGCGCGAGCTATGGCTACACCTTC. Supplemented by reference TRBV29-1 and TRBJ1-2, the full variable domain reads SAVISQKPSRDICQRGTSLTIQCQVDSQVTMMFWYRQQPGQSLTLIATANQGSEATYESGFVIDKFPISRPNLTFSTLTVSNMSPEDSSIYLCSAGGASYGYTFGSGTRLTVV.

The chain employs TRBV7-2 and TRBJ1-1; unclear D gene. V lost 5 bases and J lost 6, with 16 bases in between. The CDR3 runs to 14 residues. Germline V gives CDR1 SGHTA, CDR2 FQGNSA. The CDR3 reads CASSLQYQSSEAFF. In nucleotides, the CDR3 is TGTGCCAGCAGCCTCCAGTATCAGAGTTCTGAAGCTTTCTTT.

This sequence joins TRBV10-3 and TRBJ1-2; TRBD1 agrees at 11 bases. With 7 bases clipped from V and 4 bases from J, the junction kept 8 bases outside the gene matches. CDR3 length: 15 residues. Germline V gene sequence: CDR1 ENHRY, CDR2 SYGVKD. The CDR3 coding sequence is TGTGCCATCACCCAGGACAGGGGGCGCGGCTATGGCTACACCTTC. It translates to CAITQDRGRGYGYTF.

The chain has TRBV7-8 and TRBJ2-3, with TRBD2 identical over 7 bases. This CDR3 contains 13 residues. From germline, CDR1 is SGHVS and CDR2 FQNEAQ. V lost 5 bases and J lost 6; bases outside the gene matches: 5. CDR3 in amino acids: CASSPGGRDTQYF. The CDR3 DNA sequence: TGTGCCAGCAGCCCGGGAGGAAGGGATACGCAGTATTTT.

The table lists this clone with a few counts. DNA for the CDR3: TGTGCCAGCAGCCCTACGGGCAGGGGGCCTGGCGGGGAGCTGTTTTTT. Residues: CASSPTGRGPGGELFF. This sequence joins TRBV5-6 and TRBJ2-2; 8 bases map to TRBD1. This CDR3 is 16 amino acids long. The V gene's germline CDR1 is SGHDT and CDR2 YYEEEE. V was pared by 4 bases and J by 7 bases, with 12 bases of the junction left unmatched.

The V call is TRBV7-2, the J call TRBJ2-5, with D possibly TRBD2 on 7 matching bases. The length of the CDR3 is 14 residues. V shed 4 bases and J shed 5 bases, with 14 bases lying between them. Per germline, CDR1 SGHTA and CDR2 FQGNSA. CDR3 DNA: TGTGCCAGCAGCTCCCAGGGGAGGGTGGAGACCCAGTACTTC. This codes for CASSSQGRVETQYF.

This clone was seen ten or more times. The chain joins TRBV27 to TRBJ2-6, with D maybe TRBD1 (5 bases). Per the germline V gene, CDR1 is MNHEY and CDR2 is SMNVEV (reference sequence). V lost 3 bases, J lost 0 bases, and 9 bases lay in between. The CDR3 length is 16 residues. The CDR3, as DNA: TGTGCCAGCAGTTTTCGACAGAGCTCTGGGGCCAACGTCCTGACTTTC. It specifies CASSFRQSSGANVLTF.

This chain joins TRBV6-5 and TRBJ1-2; maybe TRBD1 (6 bases). Per the germline V gene, CDR1 is MNHEY and CDR2 is SVGAGI. The V gene lost 6 bases and the J gene lost 0 bases, with 14 bases spanning the gap. The CDR3 extends over 15 amino acids. CDR3 nucleotides: TGTGCCAGCAGACGGCTGGGGGCCTCTAACTATGGCTACACCTTC. Encoded protein: CASRRLGASNYGYTF.

The chain uses TRBV4-1 and TRBJ2-1; D is unclear. The germline V and J ends were trimmed by 0 bases and 4 bases, with 7 bases remaining between them. CDR1 MGHRA and CDR2 YSYEKL come from the germline V gene. The CDR3 is 14 amino acids. In DNA form, the CDR3 reads TGCGCCAGCAGCCAAGATTCCGGATACAATGAGCAGTTCTTC. Protein product: CASSQDSGYNEQFF.

This clone was picked up a small number of times. This rearrangement joins TRBV27 to TRBJ2-7; possibly TRBD1 or TRBD2 for D (5 bases each). The CDR3 extends over 16 amino acids. From germline, CDR1 is MNHEY and CDR2 SMNVEV (reference sequence). The V and J ends lost 2 bases and 2 bases respectively, with 16 bases between them. The CDR3 sequence: CASSLGGTGRTYEQYF. CDR3 nucleotides: TGTGCCAGCAGTTTAGGTGGGACGGGCCGTACCTACGAGCAGTACTTC.

This clone occurred a few times. The genes are TRBV18 and TRBJ2-3, with a possible D match to TRBD1 (6 bases). Trimming stripped 2 bases from V and 4 bases from J, with 13 bases between. From germline, CDR1 is KGHSH and CDR2 LQKENI. The CDR3 has 15 amino acids. Here the CDR3 reads CASSPRRQGPDTQYF. The CDR3 DNA is TGTGCCAGCTCACCAAGGAGGCAGGGGCCAGATACGCAGTATTTT.

In this sample, this clone turned up a few times. The chain combines TRBV14 with TRBJ2-1, with D tentatively TRBD2 (6 bases). Germline CDR1 reads SGHDN; CDR2 reads FVKESK. Trimming left V 2 bases short and J 0 bases short, with 11 bases between. The CDR3 loop spans 16 amino acids. In DNA form, the CDR3 reads TGTGCCAGCAGCCAACGGCGGGGTAGCTCCTACAATGAGCAGTTCTTC. It encodes CASSQRRGSSYNEQFF. Supplemented by reference TRBV14 and TRBJ2-1, the full variable domain reads EAGVTQFPSHSVIEKGQTVTLRCDPISGHDNLYWYRRVMGKEIKFLLHFVKESKQDESGMPNNRFLAERTGGTYSTLKVQPAELEDSGVYFCASSQRRGSSYNEQFFGPGTRLTVL.

The V call is TRBV6-6, the J call TRBJ2-7; perhaps TRBD1 as D (5 bases). From germline, CDR1 is MNHNY and CDR2 SVGAGI (reference sequence). Trimming took 5 bases from V and 0 from J, leaving 14 bases between them. The CDR3 has 15 residues. The CDR3 reads CASSTTGASSYEQYF. Here the CDR3 DNA reads TGTGCCAGCAGTACAACAGGTGCGTCCTCCTACGAGCAGTACTTC.

The rearrangement uses TRBV6-5 and TRBJ2-7, with 8 bases identical to TRBD1. Trimming at V came to 6 bases and at J to 4 bases, leaving 8 bases not matched to a gene. Germline CDR1 MNHEY, CDR2 SVGAGI. CDR3 size: 14 residues. CDR3 sequence reads: CASSTGGSGYEQYF. The CDR3, as DNA: TGTGCCAGCAGCACAGGGGGATCGGGGTACGAGCAGTACTTC.

The chain is built from TRBV5-6 and TRBJ2-7; 13 nucleotides agree with TRBD2. The CDR3 spans 16 residues. J lost 7 bases, V lost 4 bases, and 11 bases had no gene match. Germline V gene data show CDR1 as SGHDT and CDR2 as YYEEEE. The CDR3 nucleotides are TGTGCCAGCAGCCCTGCCCCGCGACTAGCGGGAGGTGAGCAGTACTTC. Translating gives CASSPAPRLAGGEQYF.

This clone showed up just a few times. This chain joins TRBV5-1 and TRBJ2-1; no definite D call. CDR3 length: 15 amino acids. The germline V gene encodes CDR1 SGHRS and CDR2 YFSETQ. Trimming removed 0 bases at V and 4 bases at J, with 11 bases between. Here the CDR3 reads CASSLGVAQYNEQFF. As DNA, the CDR3 is TGCGCCAGCAGCTTGGGGGTAGCACAATACAATGAGCAGTTCTTC.

The CDR3 loop reads CASSKPARINQPQHF. CDR3 bases: TGTGCCAGCAGCAAACCTGCACGAATCAATCAGCCCCAGCATTTT. This chain joins TRBV21-1 and TRBJ1-5. TRBV21-1 is a pseudogene segment. The CDR3 extends over 15 amino acids.

The V gene is TRBV7-2, the J gene TRBJ2-1, with a weak D call TRBD1 (6 bases). The CDR3 sequence is 16 residues long. Trimming shortened V by 1 base and J by 1 base, and 11 bases separated the two germline ends. In germline, CDR1 is SGHTA, CDR2 FQGNSA. As DNA, the CDR3 is TGTGCCAGCAGCTTAGTAGGGACACGGTCCTACAATGAGCAGTTCTTC. This encodes CASSLVGTRSYNEQFF.

V is TRBV11-2 and J is TRBJ2-6; 8 bases map to TRBD1. The V segment lost 3 bases and the J segment 4 bases; nucleotides outside the gene matches: 11. The CDR3 length is 18 residues. Looked up from germline, CDR1 is SGHAT and CDR2 is FQNNGV. CDR3 sequence: CASSFGPTGALGANVLTF. The CDR3 nucleotides are TGTGCCAGCAGCTTTGGTCCGACAGGGGCGCTCGGGGCCAACGTCCTGACTTTC.